The clone carrying this TCR beta chain appeared a few times. The CDR3 has 13 amino acids. Trimming removed 5 bases from V and 4 bases from J, with 12 bases in between. In germline, CDR1 is SGHVS, CDR2 FQNEAQ. The RNA, about 0.45 to 1 ug, was put through reverse transcription using random hexamers. Amplification of TCR beta CDR3 was carried out by immunoSEQ multiplex PCR, which covered 54 Vbeta and 13 Jbeta segments. Each CDR3 protein gets one entry after TCRdb re-called the immunoSEQ multiplex PCR reads with MiXCR. Counted here are 100,000 or so distinct CDR3 sequences, around 94% occurring once; the ten biggest clones make up about 0.28%. The data stem from a study of CD8 T cells in Susac syndrome. Negative isolation was used for CD8+ and CD4+ T cells and FACS enrichment for TEMRA cells.

The source is a human donor with Susac syndrome. V and J are TRBV7-8 and TRBJ2-7; tentative D call: TRBD1 (5 bases). What was sequenced was CD4+ T cells from PBMCs. The CDR3 DNA is TGTGCCAGCAGCACGGACACCCTGTACGAGCAGTACTTC. Amino acid sequence: CASSTDTLYEQYF.